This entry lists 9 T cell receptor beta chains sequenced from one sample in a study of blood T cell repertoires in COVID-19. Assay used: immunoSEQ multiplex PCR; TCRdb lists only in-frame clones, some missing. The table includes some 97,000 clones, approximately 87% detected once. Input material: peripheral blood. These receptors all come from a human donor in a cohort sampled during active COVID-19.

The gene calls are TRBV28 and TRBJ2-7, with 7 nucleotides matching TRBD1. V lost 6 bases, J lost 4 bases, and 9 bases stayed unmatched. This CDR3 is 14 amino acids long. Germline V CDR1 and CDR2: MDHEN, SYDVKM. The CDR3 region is CASRRQGGNYEQYF. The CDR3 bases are TGTGCCAGCAGACGACAGGGTGGGAATTACGAGCAGTACTTC.

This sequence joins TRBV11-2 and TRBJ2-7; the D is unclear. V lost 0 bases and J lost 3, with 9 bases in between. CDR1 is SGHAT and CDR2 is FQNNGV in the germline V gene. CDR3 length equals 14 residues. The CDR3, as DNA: TGTGCCAGCAGCTTAGATCCCCTACGCTACGAGCAGTACTTC. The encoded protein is CASSLDPLRYEQYF.

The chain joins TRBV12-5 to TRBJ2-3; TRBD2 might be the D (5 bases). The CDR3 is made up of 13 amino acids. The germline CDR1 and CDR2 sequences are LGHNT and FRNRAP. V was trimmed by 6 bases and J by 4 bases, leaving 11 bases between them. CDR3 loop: CASGPRTSDTQYF. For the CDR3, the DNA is TGTGCTAGTGGCCCAAGGACTTCAGATACGCAGTATTTT.

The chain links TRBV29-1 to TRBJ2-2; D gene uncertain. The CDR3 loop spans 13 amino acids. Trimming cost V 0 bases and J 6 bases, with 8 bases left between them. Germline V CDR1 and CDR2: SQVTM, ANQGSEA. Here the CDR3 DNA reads TGCAGCGTTGAAGATCGAACATCCGGGGAGCTGTTTTTT. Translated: CSVEDRTSGELFF.

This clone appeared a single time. For the CDR3, the DNA is TGTGCCAGCAGCCTCGTGGGACATCTGAACACTGAAGCTTTCTTT. This encodes CASSLVGHLNTEAFF. The chain links TRBV7-2 to TRBJ1-1, with D maybe TRBD1 (6 bases). Trimming cost V 5 bases and J 0 bases, with 13 bases left between them. Germline CDR1 SGHTA, CDR2 FQGNSA. CDR3 length: 15 amino acids.

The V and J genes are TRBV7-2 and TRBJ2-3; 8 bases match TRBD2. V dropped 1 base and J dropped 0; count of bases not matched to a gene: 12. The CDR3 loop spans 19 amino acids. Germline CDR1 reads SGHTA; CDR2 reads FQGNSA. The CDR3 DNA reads TGTGCCAGCAGCTTAGGGGGTGCGGGGGGCATCACTAGCACAGATACGCAGTATTTT. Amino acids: CASSLGGAGGITSTDTQYF.

This CDR3 is CASRSQGSGYTEAFF. The CDR3, as DNA: TGTGCCAGCAGGTCACAGGGATCGGGATACACTGAAGCTTTCTTT. The chain couples TRBV13 to TRBJ1-1; possibly TRBD1 for D (6 bases). Per germline, CDR1 PRHDT and CDR2 FYEKMQ (reference sequence). The V and J ends lost 6 bases and 3 bases respectively, with 17 bases between them. This CDR3 is 15 amino acids long. Filled out from reference TRBV13 and TRBJ1-1, the complete variable domain reads AAGVIQSPRHLIKEKRETATLKCYPIPRHDTVYWYQQGPGQDPQFLISFYEKMQSDKGSIPDRFSAQQFSDYHSELNMSSLELGDSALYFCASRSQGSGYTEAFFGQGTRLTVV.

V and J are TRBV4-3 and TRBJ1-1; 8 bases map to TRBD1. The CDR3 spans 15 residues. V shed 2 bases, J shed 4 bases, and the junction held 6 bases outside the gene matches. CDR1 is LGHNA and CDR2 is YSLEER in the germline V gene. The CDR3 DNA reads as TGCGCCAGCAGCCAATTCGACAGGGGTAGCACTGAAGCTTTCTTT. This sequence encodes CASSQFDRGSTEAFF.

DNA of the CDR3: TGCGCCAGCAGCCAAGGGTGGACAGCCTCAAATGAAGCTTTCTTT. This sequence encodes CASSQGWTASNEAFF. The chain couples TRBV4-1 to TRBJ1-1, with a tentative D call TRBD1 (6 bases). The germline gives CDR1 MGHRA, CDR2 YSYEKL. This CDR3 is built from 15 residues. Trimming took 1 base from V and 7 from J, leaving 16 bases between them.